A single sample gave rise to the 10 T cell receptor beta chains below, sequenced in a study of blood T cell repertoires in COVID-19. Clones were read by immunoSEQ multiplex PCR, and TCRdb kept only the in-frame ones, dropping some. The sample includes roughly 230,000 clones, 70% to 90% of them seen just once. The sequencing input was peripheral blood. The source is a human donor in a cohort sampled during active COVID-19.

CDR3 DNA: TGCGCCAGCAGCCAGGGACAGGGGGCGCGGGAGCAGTACTTC. Translating it yields CASSQGQGAREQYF. The chain combines TRBV4-3 with TRBJ2-7; 12 positions match TRBD1. The CDR3 runs to 14 residues. Germline V gives CDR1 LGHNA, CDR2 YSLEER. Germline trimming cut 3 bases from V and 7 bases from J; bases unmatched to any gene: 4.

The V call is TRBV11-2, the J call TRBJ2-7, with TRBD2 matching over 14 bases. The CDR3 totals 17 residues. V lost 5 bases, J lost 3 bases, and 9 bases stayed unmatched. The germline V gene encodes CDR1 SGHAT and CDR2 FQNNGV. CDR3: CASSDGTSGRGNYEQYF. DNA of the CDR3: TGTGCCAGCAGCGACGGGACTAGCGGGAGAGGGAACTACGAGCAGTACTTC.

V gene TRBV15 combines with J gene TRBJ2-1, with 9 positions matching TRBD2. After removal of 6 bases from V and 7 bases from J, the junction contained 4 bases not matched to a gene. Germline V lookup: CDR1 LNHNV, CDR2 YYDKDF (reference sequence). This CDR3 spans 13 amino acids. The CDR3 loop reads CATRREGPNEQFF. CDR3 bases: TGTGCCACCAGGCGGGAGGGCCCTAATGAGCAGTTCTTC.

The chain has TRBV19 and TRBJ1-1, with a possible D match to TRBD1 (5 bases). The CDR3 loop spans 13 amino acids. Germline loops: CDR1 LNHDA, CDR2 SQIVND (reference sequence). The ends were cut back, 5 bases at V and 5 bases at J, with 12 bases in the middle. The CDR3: CASSATGRTEAFF. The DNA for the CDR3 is TGTGCCAGTAGTGCAACAGGACGAACTGAAGCTTTCTTT.

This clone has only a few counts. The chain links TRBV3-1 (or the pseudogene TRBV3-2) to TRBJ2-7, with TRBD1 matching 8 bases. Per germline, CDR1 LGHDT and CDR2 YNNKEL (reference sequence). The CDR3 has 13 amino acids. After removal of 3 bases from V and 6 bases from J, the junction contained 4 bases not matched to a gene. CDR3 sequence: CASSHGQGVEQYF. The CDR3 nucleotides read TGTGCCAGCAGCCATGGACAGGGAGTCGAGCAGTACTTC.

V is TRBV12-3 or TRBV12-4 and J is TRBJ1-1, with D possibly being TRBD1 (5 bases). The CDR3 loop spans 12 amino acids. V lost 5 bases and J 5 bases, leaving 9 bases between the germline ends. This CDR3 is CASSPRGTEAFF. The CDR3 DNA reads TGTGCCAGCAGTCCCCGGGGGACTGAAGCTTTCTTT.

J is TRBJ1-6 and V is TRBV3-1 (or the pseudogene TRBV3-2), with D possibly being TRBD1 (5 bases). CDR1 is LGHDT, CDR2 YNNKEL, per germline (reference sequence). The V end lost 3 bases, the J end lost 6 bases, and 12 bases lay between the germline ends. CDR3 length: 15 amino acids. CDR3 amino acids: CASSHRQRLNSPLHF. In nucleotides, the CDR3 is TGTGCCAGCAGCCACCGACAGCGACTTAATTCACCCCTCCACTTT.

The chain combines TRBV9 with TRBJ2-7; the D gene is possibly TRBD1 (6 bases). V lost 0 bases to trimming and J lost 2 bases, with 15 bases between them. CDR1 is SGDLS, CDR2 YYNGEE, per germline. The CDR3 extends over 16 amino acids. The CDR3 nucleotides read TGTGCCAGCAGCGTAGCTGTGTCAGGGGATCCCTACGAGCAGTACTTC. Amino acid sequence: CASSVAVSGDPYEQYF.

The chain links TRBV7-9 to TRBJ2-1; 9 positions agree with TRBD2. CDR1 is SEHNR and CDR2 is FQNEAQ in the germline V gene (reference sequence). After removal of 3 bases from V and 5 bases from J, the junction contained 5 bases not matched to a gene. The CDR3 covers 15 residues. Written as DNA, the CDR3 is TGTGCCAGCAGCTTTAGCGGGAGTCCCGACAATGAGCAGTTCTTC. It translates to CASSFSGSPDNEQFF.

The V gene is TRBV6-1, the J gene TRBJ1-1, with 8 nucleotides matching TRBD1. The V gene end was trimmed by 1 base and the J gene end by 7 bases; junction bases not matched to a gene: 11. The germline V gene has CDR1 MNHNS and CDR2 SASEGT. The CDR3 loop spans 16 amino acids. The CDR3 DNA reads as TGTGCCAGCAGTGAAGGAAAAGGCAGGGGGCTAGGTGAAGCTTTCTTT. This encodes CASSEGKGRGLGEAFF.